A selection of T cell receptor beta chains follows, all from one sample in a study of cytotoxic CD8 clonotypes in ibrutinib-treated CLL. Here immunoSEQ multiplex PCR was the method, and the copy in TCRdb shows in-frame clones only, minus some. Found here are approximately 150,000 clones, around 77% of them singletons; the top ten hold around a quarter. The specimen comprised PBMCs, sampled after 12 months of ibrutinib treatment. These receptors originate from a human donor with chronic lymphocytic leukemia. Each CDR3 is given without its conserved first and last residue. The D gene is left open where the match is weak.

d_call | v_call | cdr3_length | cdr3_aa
NA | TRBV5-6 | 11 | ASSYKGGQPQH
NA | TRBV10-3 | 14 | ATTPGRIATNEKLF
NA | TRBV30 | 11 | AWSNGEPYEQY
NA | TRBV5-5 | 15 | ASSPISIRVVKNIQY
TRBD1 | TRBV27 | 12 | ASSADRGNEKLF
NA | TRBV4-3 | 13 | ASSQDDLRLDTQY
NA | TRBV6-5 | 13 | ASSRAGAANYEQY
NA | TRBV9 | 13 | ASSVGFSGTYEQY
NA | TRBV19 | 13 | ASSADINSNQPQH
NA | TRBV6-1 | 13 | ASSEGYGGNQPQH
NA | TRBV5-5 | 11 | ASSLYGPVGAF
NA | TRBV19 | 17 | ASSIRPRRWTGMGDTQY
TRBD1 | TRBV6-5 | 14 | ASSYQGTGVGDTQY
TRBD1 | TRBV5-1 | 14 | ASHGIEGAPIGELF
NA | TRBV9 | 12 | ASRPTGLNTEAF
TRBD1 | TRBV6-5 | 12 | ASSSAGTGFGYT
NA | TRBV11-1 | 12 | ASSLVKLGGEQF
TRBD1 | TRBV14 | 13 | ASSQAGQDFPPLH
TRBD1 | TRBV27 | 12 | ASSLAQGVDTQY
NA | TRBV4-1 | 11 | ASSQVSGDGYT
NA | TRBV5-3 | 12 | ASSLRTETYEQY
NA | TRBV18 | 13 | ASSPVFNSGNTIY
TRBD2 | TRBV7-9 | 16 | ASRLLAGGPLSCYEQY
TRBD2 | TRBV7-3 | 11 | ASSTVAGDTQY
NA | TRBV6-5 | 14 | ASSYSSQMSGNTIY
NA | TRBV27 | 13 | ASSLIHSGANVLT
NA | TRBV30 | 12 | AWSGRAGANVLT
NA | TRBV7-2 | 13 | ASSLSKTGANVLT
NA | TRBV4-3 | 13 | ASSQDRGNAYEQY
NA | TRBV13 | 12 | ASSLEPSGNTIY
NA | TRBV6-6 | 12 | ASSYSSSNTEAF
NA | TRBV27 | 14 | ASSYRLTYSTDTQY
TRBD1 | TRBV6-1 | 13 | ASTGGNSGANVLT
NA | TRBV5-4 | 10 | ASTSGTGELF
NA | TRBV6-5 | 13 | ASMQGHTLGEKLF
NA | TRBV4-1 | 12 | ASSHPLSGNTIY
TRBD2 | TRBV6-5 | 13 | ASSGSGGSYNEQF
TRBD2 | TRBV7-9 | 12 | ASSRGGSPYEQY
NA | TRBV6-5 | 13 | ASSYRTPTLEKLF
NA | TRBV4-1 | 13 | ASSLGGGTWGEAF